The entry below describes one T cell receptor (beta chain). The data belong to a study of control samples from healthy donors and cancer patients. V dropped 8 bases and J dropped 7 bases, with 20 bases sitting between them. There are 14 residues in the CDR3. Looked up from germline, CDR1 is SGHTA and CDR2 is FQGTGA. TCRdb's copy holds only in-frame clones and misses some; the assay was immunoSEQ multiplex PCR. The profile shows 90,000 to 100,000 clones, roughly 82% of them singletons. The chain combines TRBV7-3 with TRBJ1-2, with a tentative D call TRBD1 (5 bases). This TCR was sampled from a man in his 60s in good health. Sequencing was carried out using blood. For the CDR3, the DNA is TGTGCCAGCGACGGGCTCGGGGGTCGTGGTGGCTACACCTTC. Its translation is CASDGLGGRGGYTF.